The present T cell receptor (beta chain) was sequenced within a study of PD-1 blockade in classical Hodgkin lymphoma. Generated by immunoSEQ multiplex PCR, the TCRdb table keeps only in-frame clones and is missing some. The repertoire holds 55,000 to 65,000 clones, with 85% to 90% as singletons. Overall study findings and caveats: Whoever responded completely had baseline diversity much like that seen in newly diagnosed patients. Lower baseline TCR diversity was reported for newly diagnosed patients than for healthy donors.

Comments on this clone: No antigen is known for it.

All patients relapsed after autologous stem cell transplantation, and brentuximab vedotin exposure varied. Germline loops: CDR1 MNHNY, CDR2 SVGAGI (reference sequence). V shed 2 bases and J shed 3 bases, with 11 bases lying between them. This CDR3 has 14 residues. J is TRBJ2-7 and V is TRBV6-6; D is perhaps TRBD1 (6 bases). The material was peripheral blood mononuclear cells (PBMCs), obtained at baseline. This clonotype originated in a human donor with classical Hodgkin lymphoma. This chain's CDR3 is CASSYARGNYEQYF. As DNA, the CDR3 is TGTGCCAGCAGTTACGCCAGGGGAAACTACGAGCAGTACTTC.